This TCR beta chain was identified during a study of chemoradiotherapy in HPV16-positive cancers. Measured with immunoSEQ multiplex PCR; TCRdb has only the in-frame clones, and not every one. The sample comprises roughly 14,000 clones, more than 75% of which are singletons, and 2.7% rests with the top ten. This clone was observed a few times. This material consisted of blood, taken from a patient who underwent chemoradiotherapy. This TCR was sampled from a human donor with HPV-associated anogenital cancer.

In DNA, the CDR3 is TGTGCCAGCAGCTTAGACAGGGGGTGGGATGAAGCTTTCTTT. Translating it yields CASSLDRGWDEAFF. The V gene is TRBV7-9, the J gene TRBJ1-1; 8 bases match TRBD1. Germline CDR1 and CDR2: SEHNR and FQNEAQ (reference sequence). Trimming at V came to 1 base and at J to 7 bases, leaving 5 bases not matched to a gene. CDR3 length: 14 residues.